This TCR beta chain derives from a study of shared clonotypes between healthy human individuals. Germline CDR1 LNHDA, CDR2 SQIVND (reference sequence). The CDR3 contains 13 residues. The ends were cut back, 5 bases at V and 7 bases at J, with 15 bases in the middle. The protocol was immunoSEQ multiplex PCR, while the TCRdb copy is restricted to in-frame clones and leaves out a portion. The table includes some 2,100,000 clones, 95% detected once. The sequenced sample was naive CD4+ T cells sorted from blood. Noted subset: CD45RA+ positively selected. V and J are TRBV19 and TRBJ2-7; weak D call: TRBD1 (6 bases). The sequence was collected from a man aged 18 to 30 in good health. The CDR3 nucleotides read TGTGCCAGTAGTCCTCGGGACACGGGGGAGCAGTACTTC. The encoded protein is CASSPRDTGEQYF. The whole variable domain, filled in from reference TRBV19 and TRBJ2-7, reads DGGITQSPKYLFRKEGQNVTLSCEQNLNHDAMYWYRQDPGQGLRLIYYSQIVNDFQKGDIAEGYSVSREKKESFPLTVTSAQKNPTAFYLCASSPRDTGEQYFGPGTRLTVT.